The T cell receptor beta chain under discussion was sequenced for a study of T-cell reconstitution after alpha-beta-depleted transplantation in children. Study-wide results and caveats: After transplant, high TCRbeta diversity at day 60 in some patients arose from surviving recipient T cells and thymic progenitors.

Comment on this clonotype: Its target is unknown.

This CDR3 comprises 14 residues. In germline, CDR1 is LGHNA, CDR2 YNFKEQ. The V and J ends lost 2 bases and 5 bases respectively, with 11 bases between them. The library targeted TCRbeta and was prepared with unique molecular identifiers. TCRdb re-derived calls from the PCR reads in MiXCR, one entry per CDR3 protein. The table records around 600,000 distinct CDR3 sequences, 20% to 25% of them present only once. The source of this sequence is a boy under three years old who had a stem cell transplant for acute myeloid leukemia, so the T cells may come from the graft donor. The source was PBMCs, mostly from graft donor cells, collected 360 days after TCRalphabeta/CD19-depleted stem cell transplant. V is TRBV4-2 and J is TRBJ2-3; D is ambiguous. The CDR3 bases are TGTGCCAGCAGCCAAAAAGATGGTGGAGATACGCAGTATTTT. Translated: CASSQKDGGDTQYF.